This T cell receptor beta chain originates from a study of T cells in women clearing cervical HPV infection. Study-level background: Controls' single incident HPV16 infection cleared within 12 months without precancer.

Assay: immunoSEQ multiplex PCR; the TCRdb copy retains only in-frame clones and omits some. The listing records about 30,000 clones. About this clone itself: The CDR3 end lies 3 residues beyond the end of the read and is filled in from the germline J gene.

With 1 base removed from V and 8 bases from J, the gap between germline ends came to 15 bases. The length of the CDR3 is 15 residues. Germline assignment: CDR1 MNHNS and CDR2 SASEGT. Dot-blot hybridization genotyped cervical HPV amplified with MY09/MY11 PCR. J is TRBJ1-5 and V is TRBV6-1, with a tentative D call TRBD1 (6 bases). Material: blood buffy coat. The receptor comes from a woman between 18 and 69 years old with a cervical HPV16 infection that either progressed to CIN3+ or cleared (not recorded which). The DNA read from the CDR3 is TGTGCCAGCAGTGAAGAAATGACAGGCATGGAGCCC. Translated: CASSEEMTGMEP. The CDR3 in its entirety is CASSEEMTGMEPQHF.